The 17 T cell receptor beta chains in this list originate from one sample, sequenced in a study of T cells after yellow fever vaccination. TCRdb called the 5' RACE reads again in MiXCR, with one record for every CDR3 protein. The profile shows approximately 150,000 distinct CDR3 sequences, approximately 6.2% of them singletons. The sample was CD4+ T cells sorted from PBMCs, taken on the day of the first yellow fever vaccination. All receptors derive from a man between 18 and 35 years old who received the YFV17D yellow fever vaccine.

This clonotype was observed a handful of times. This chain links TRBV20-1 with TRBJ2-3, with D perhaps TRBD2 (6 bases). Trimming shortened V by 3 bases and J by 1 base, and 11 bases separated the two germline ends. In germline, CDR1 is DFQATT, CDR2 SNEGSKA (reference sequence). The CDR3 sequence is 14 residues long. Written as DNA, the CDR3 is TGCAGTGCTAGGGCGCCTAGCGGCACAGATACGCAGTATTTT. Translating gives CSARAPSGTDTQYF.

This clonotype was found many times. V gene TRBV6-1 combines with J gene TRBJ2-3; no firm D call. The V gene lost 1 base and the J gene lost 3 bases, with 5 bases spanning the gap. The CDR3 sequence is 13 residues long. From germline, CDR1 is MNHNS and CDR2 SASEGT. The CDR3 spells CASSEEHTDTQYF. For the CDR3, the DNA is TGTGCCAGCAGTGAAGAGCATACAGATACGCAGTATTTT.

CDR3 coding DNA: TGTGCCAGTAGTACCGAACGGGGGGCCAATACGCAGTATTTT. As protein: CASSTERGANTQYF. J is TRBJ2-3 and V is TRBV19, with D possibly matching TRBD2 (7 bases). Trimming pared 4 bases from V and 7 bases from J, leaving 15 bases between. CDR1 is LNHDA, CDR2 SQIVND, per germline (reference sequence). This CDR3 is 14 amino acids long.

This clonotype was detected only a few times. The rearrangement joins TRBV7-9 to TRBJ1-1, with TRBD1 as a possible D gene (6 bases). V shed 5 bases and J shed 3 bases, with 19 bases lying between them. Germline CDR1 and CDR2: SEHNR and FQNEAQ (reference sequence). The CDR3 is 16 amino acids. The CDR3 coding sequence is TGTGCCAGCAGCCCCTGGAGGGGGGAGTTGCACACTGAAGCTTTCTTT. Its protein is CASSPWRGELHTEAFF. Full variable domain (outside the CDR3, taken from reference TRBV7-9 and TRBJ1-1): DTGVSQNPRHKITKRGQNVTFRCDPISEHNRLYWYRQTLGQGPEFLTYFQNEAQLEKSRLLSDRFSAERPKGSFSTLEIQRTEQGDSAMYLCASSPWRGELHTEAFFGQGTRLTVV.

This clonotype was recorded at least ten times. V usage is TRBV20-1 and J usage is TRBJ2-1; perhaps D is TRBD1 or TRBD2 (5 bases each). The V gene's germline CDR1 is DFQATT and CDR2 SNEGSKA (reference sequence). The V and J ends lost 3 bases and 4 bases respectively, with 10 bases between them. There are 13 residues in the CDR3. CDR3 DNA sequence: TGCAGTGCTAGTAGGGACCCGTACAATGAGCAGTTCTTC. This encodes CSASRDPYNEQFF.

Many counts were recorded for this clonotype. The chain links TRBV7-8 to TRBJ2-5; D possibly corresponds to TRBD2 (5 bases). Germline V CDR1 and CDR2: SGHVS, FQNEAQ. The CDR3 runs 11 residues. The ends were cut back, 6 bases at V and 5 bases at J, with 7 bases in the middle. The CDR3 DNA follows: TGTGCCAGCAGGAGGGAGGAGACCCAGTACTTC. Protein sequence: CASRREETQYF.

Ten or more counts support this clonotype. The chain combines TRBV6-5 with TRBJ2-1; 13 nucleotides agree with TRBD2. This CDR3 contains 17 residues. Germline V CDR1 and CDR2: MNHEY, SVGAGI. V shed 6 bases and J 0 bases; nucleotides not matched to a gene: 5. The CDR3 DNA follows: TGTGCCAGCAGGGGGACTAGCGGGGTGAGCTCCTACAATGAGCAGTTCTTC. Protein sequence: CASRGTSGVSSYNEQFF.

The chain links TRBV5-1 to TRBJ2-2; D may correspond to TRBD1 or TRBD2 (5 bases each). Between the trimmed V and J ends, which lost 3 bases and 5 bases, there was a span of 11 bases. Per the germline V gene, CDR1 is SGHRS and CDR2 is YFSETQ. The CDR3 has 14 residues. As DNA, the CDR3 is TGCGCCAGCAGCTCGGGACCGACGACCGGGGAGCTGTTTTTT. It encodes CASSSGPTTGELFF.

In the case of this clonotype: A read error is possible here, since a much larger clone lies one base away. The J gene is TRBJ2-3, the V gene TRBV20-1; no clear D gene. CDR3 length: 13 residues. CDR1 and CDR2 (germline): DFQATT, SNEGSKA (reference sequence). V was trimmed by 5 bases and J by 7 bases, leaving 16 bases between them. CDR3 DNA: TGCAGTGCTCCCGGCTCCCCTGGGTATACGCAGTATTTT. Encoded protein: CSAPGSPGYTQYF.

This clonotype was picked up many times. This chain uses TRBV6-6 with TRBJ1-4, with D perhaps matching TRBD1 (5 bases). The CDR3 runs 11 residues. The V gene's germline CDR1 is MNHNY and CDR2 SVGAGI (reference sequence). The CDR3: CMTGGREKLFF. The DNA for the CDR3 is TGTATGACGGGGGGTAGAGAAAAACTGTTTTTT.

This clonotype was recorded at least ten times. CDR3 amino acids: CASSFRTGVTGELFF. For the CDR3, the DNA is TGTGCCAGCAGCTTCCGGACAGGCGTCACCGGGGAGCTGTTTTTT. This chain joins TRBV7-2 and TRBJ2-2, with 7 bases that match TRBD1. The CDR3 runs to 15 residues. Trimming took 3 bases from V and 4 from J; bases not matched to a gene: 5. From germline, CDR1 is SGHTA and CDR2 FQGNSA.

This clonotype was picked up many times. This chain links TRBV20-1 with TRBJ1-5, with D possibly being TRBD1 (5 bases). CDR1 is DFQATT and CDR2 is SNEGSKA in the germline V gene (reference sequence). V shed 0 bases and J shed 3 bases, with 12 bases lying between them. The CDR3 covers 15 residues. CDR3 bases: TGCAGTGCTAGAGAAGTAGCAGGGTACAATCAGCCCCAGCATTTT. As protein: CSAREVAGYNQPQHF.

In its sample, this clonotype was seen many times. The gene calls are TRBV4-2 and TRBJ1-2; D not certain. The V gene lost 0 bases and the J gene lost 5 bases, with 7 bases spanning the gap. The CDR3 sequence is 13 residues long. Germline V gene data show CDR1 as LGHNA and CDR2 as YNFKEQ. CDR3 nucleotide sequence: TGTGCCAGCAGCCAAGATGAGGAGTATGGCTACACCTTC. It codes for CASSQDEEYGYTF.

The table lists this clonotype with a few counts. This rearrangement joins TRBV10-2 to TRBJ2-2; TRBD1 or TRBD2 may be the D gene (5 bases each). In germline, CDR1 is WSHSY, CDR2 SAAADI. This CDR3 is built from 15 residues. The V end lost 2 bases, the J end lost 3 bases, and 10 bases lay between the germline ends. The chain's CDR3 is CASSEPGRYTGELFF. DNA of the CDR3: TGCGCCAGCAGTGAGCCGGGACGGTACACCGGGGAGCTGTTTTTT.

The chain is built from TRBV7-2 and TRBJ1-2, with a weak D call TRBD1 (6 bases). The V end was cut by 2 bases, the J end by 3 bases, with 7 bases between. This CDR3 is 13 amino acids long. Germline CDR1 and CDR2: SGHTA and FQGNSA. The DNA for the CDR3 is TGTGCCAGCAGCTTACACAGGGACTATGGCTACACCTTC. Its translation is CASSLHRDYGYTF.

This clonotype was found a few times. This sequence joins TRBV5-5 and TRBJ1-2, with D unclear. V was trimmed by 0 bases and J by 8 bases, leaving 8 bases between them. Germline V lookup: CDR1 SGHKS, CDR2 YYEKEE (reference sequence). CDR3 length equals 12 residues. CDR3 coding DNA: TGTGCCAGCAGCTTGGTTCCGGAAGGCTACACCTTC. Encoded protein: CASSLVPEGYTF.

The table lists this clonotype with many counts. This chain connects TRBV4-1 to TRBJ2-5; possible D gene TRBD1, 6 bases. Trimming cost V 5 bases and J 9 bases, with 28 bases left between them. This CDR3 contains 17 residues. The germline V gene encodes CDR1 MGHRA and CDR2 YSYEKL. This CDR3 reads CASSKFAVDSARAPQYF. The CDR3 DNA follows: TGCGCCAGCAGCAAATTCGCCGTGGACAGCGCCCGAGCGCCCCAGTACTTC.